This record looks at one T cell receptor beta chain sequence and its context. The method was immunoSEQ multiplex PCR; TCRdb's version includes in-frame clones alone and lacks a portion of them. The data contain 170,000 or so clones, 75% to 95% of them singletons. This CDR3 has 14 amino acids. Germline V lookup: CDR1 KGHSH, CDR2 LQKENI. Trimming took 3 bases from V and 4 from J; bases not matched to a gene: 2. This entry is derived from a study of control samples from healthy donors and cancer patients. Input material: blood. The TCR was taken from a woman aged 40 to 50 in good health. V usage is TRBV18 and J usage is TRBJ1-3; TRBD1 matches at 8 bases. Here the CDR3 reads CASSPGTGGNTIYF. The DNA for the CDR3 is TGTGCCAGCTCACCGGGGACAGGAGGAAACACCATATATTTT.